The 21 T cell receptor beta chains below all came from one sample that was sequenced in a study of shared clonotypes between healthy human individuals. Assay: immunoSEQ multiplex PCR; the TCRdb copy retains only in-frame clones and omits some. This table holds some 650,000 clones, around 97% found once. The source material was naive CD4+ T cells sorted from blood. Subset: CD45RA+ positively selected. The receptors shown here come from a woman aged 30 to 39 in good health.

The chain links TRBV14 to TRBJ1-5; TRBD1 agrees at 9 bases. V was clipped by 1 base and J by 5 bases; unmatched bases: 9. The length of the CDR3 is 17 residues. Germline lookup yields CDR1 SGHDN and CDR2 FVKESK. This CDR3 is CASSQVGDRAVDQPQHF. The CDR3 DNA sequence: TGTGCCAGCAGCCAAGTGGGGGACAGGGCAGTAGATCAGCCCCAGCATTTT.

This CDR3 reads CASSLPLRSGNTIYF. The CDR3 DNA reads as TGTGCCAGCAGCTTACCGCTGCGCTCTGGAAACACCATATATTTT. This chain connects TRBV5-5 to TRBJ1-3; the D is unclear. CDR3 length equals 15 residues. CDR1 and CDR2 from the germline V gene are SGHKS and YYEKEE (reference sequence). V dropped 2 bases and J dropped 0 bases, with 9 bases sitting between them.

In this sample, this clone turned up a few times. The rearrangement uses TRBV2 and TRBJ1-3; D is unclear. The germline V gene encodes CDR1 SNHLY and CDR2 FYNNEI. The length of the CDR3 is 15 residues. V dropped 4 bases and J dropped 0 bases, with 10 bases sitting between them. CDR3 protein: CASSGYTTSGNTIYF. As DNA, the CDR3 is TGTGCCAGCAGTGGTTACACAACCTCTGGAAACACCATATATTTT.

The V and J genes are TRBV6-1 and TRBJ2-1; 8 bases line up with TRBD1. V lost 7 bases, J lost 14 bases, and 7 bases stayed unmatched. Germline V CDR1 and CDR2: MNHNS, SASEGT. The CDR3 is made up of 11 amino acids. The CDR3 sequence is CASTGQVLKFF. For the CDR3, the DNA is TGTGCCAGCACGGGACAGGTCTTGAAGTTCTTC.

The chain has TRBV6-5 and TRBJ2-3; 7 bases are a match to TRBD2. The CDR3 is 14 amino acids. The germline CDR1 and CDR2 sequences are MNHEY and SVGAGI. V lost 4 bases, J lost 4 bases, and 5 bases stayed unmatched. The CDR3 is CASSSSGTSDTQYF. CDR3 nucleotide sequence: TGTGCCAGCAGTTCAAGCGGGACCTCAGATACGCAGTATTTT.

The chain recombines TRBV10-2 with TRBJ2-7; 7 bases map to TRBD2. Germline V lookup: CDR1 WSHSY, CDR2 SAAADI. CDR3 length equals 14 residues. The V gene end was trimmed by 6 bases and the J gene end by 5 bases; junction bases not matched to a gene: 10. The CDR3 sequence: CASSSGGRPNEQYF. The CDR3 DNA is TGCGCCAGCAGCTCTGGCGGGAGACCAAACGAGCAGTACTTC.

The chain uses TRBV15 and TRBJ2-2, with 7 bases aligning to TRBD1. V lost 1 base, J lost 5 bases, and 10 bases stayed unmatched. CDR1 is LNHNV, CDR2 YYDKDF, per germline (reference sequence). The CDR3 is 17 amino acids. CDR3 protein: CATSRVGETGETGELFF. DNA of the CDR3: TGTGCCACCAGCAGAGTGGGAGAAACAGGGGAAACCGGGGAGCTGTTTTTT.

The V call is TRBV5-4, the J call TRBJ2-4, with D perhaps TRBD2 (7 bases). Germline lookup yields CDR1 SGHNT and CDR2 YYREEE (reference sequence). V was trimmed by 3 bases and J by 5 bases, leaving 15 bases between them. This CDR3 has 15 amino acids. The CDR3 loop reads CASSSYQGRENIQYF. CDR3 in DNA: TGTGCCAGCAGCTCGTACCAGGGGAGGGAAAACATTCAGTACTTC.

The V and J genes are TRBV29-1 and TRBJ2-4; the D call may be TRBD1 or TRBD2 (5 bases each). CDR1 SQVTM and CDR2 ANQGSEA come from the germline V gene. Trimming shortened V by 4 bases and J by 8 bases, and 6 bases separated the two germline ends. The CDR3 runs to 10 residues. In nucleotides, the CDR3 is TGCAGCGTTGGAGGGGACATTCAGTACTTC. Protein sequence: CSVGGDIQYF.

This rearrangement joins TRBV27 to TRBJ1-2, with 10 nucleotides matching TRBD1. Germline V gene sequence: CDR1 MNHEY, CDR2 SMNVEV (reference sequence). V lost 2 bases to trimming and J lost 8 bases; unmatched junction nucleotides: 2. This CDR3 has 13 residues. CDR3 in DNA: TGTGCCAGCAGTTTAGGGACAGGGGCAGGCTACACCTTC. It yields the protein CASSLGTGAGYTF.

The J gene is TRBJ2-7, the V gene TRBV11-3, with D possibly TRBD1 on 5 matching bases. The V and J ends lost 0 bases and 3 bases respectively, with 18 bases between them. This CDR3 spans 17 amino acids. The V gene's germline CDR1 is SGHNT and CDR2 YENEEA. CDR3 residues: CASSLDLGRTSVYEQYF. The CDR3 DNA is TGTGCCAGCAGCTTAGATTTGGGAAGGACATCTGTCTACGAGCAGTACTTC.

The chain has TRBV12-5 and TRBJ1-1; 7 nucleotides align to TRBD1. The CDR3 covers 14 residues. In germline, CDR1 is LGHNT, CDR2 FRNRAP. J was trimmed by 1 base and V by 6 bases; bases with no gene match: 5. The CDR3 sequence is CASGLTGKNTEAFF. The CDR3 DNA reads as TGTGCTAGTGGCCTGACAGGGAAGAACACTGAAGCTTTCTTT.

The chain couples TRBV30 to TRBJ2-6; 11 bases line up with TRBD2. V gave up 0 bases and J gave up 0 bases; unmatched junction bases: 13. The germline CDR1 and CDR2 sequences are GTSNPN and SVGIG (reference sequence). This CDR3 has 21 residues. CDR3 protein: CAWSVPGLADFPSSGANVLTF. The CDR3 DNA reads as TGTGCCTGGAGTGTACCGGGACTAGCGGACTTCCCCAGCTCTGGGGCCAACGTCCTGACTTTC.

This chain links TRBV29-1 with TRBJ1-2; tentative D call: TRBD1 (6 bases). Germline V CDR1 and CDR2: SQVTM, ANQGSEA. The CDR3 contains 11 residues. Trimming pared 8 bases from V and 6 bases from J, leaving 13 bases between. This CDR3 reads CSTRGTDGYTF. As DNA, the CDR3 is TGCAGCACCAGGGGAACGGATGGCTACACCTTC. Full variable domain (remainder filled in from reference TRBV29-1 and TRBJ1-2): SAVISQKPSRDICQRGTSLTIQCQVDSQVTMMFWYRQQPGQSLTLIATANQGSEATYESGFVIDKFPISRPNLTFSTLTVSNMSPEDSSIYLCSTRGTDGYTFGSGTRLTVV.

The gene calls are TRBV10-3 and TRBJ2-7; D perhaps matches TRBD2 (7 bases). There are 14 residues in the CDR3. The germline V gene has CDR1 ENHRY and CDR2 SYGVKD. Trimming left V 3 bases short and J 3 bases short, with 12 bases between. CDR3 in DNA: TGTGCCATCAGTGAAGGGGAGGGGGTCTACGAGCAGTACTTC. Residues: CAISEGEGVYEQYF.

The J gene is TRBJ2-1, the V gene TRBV28; the match to TRBD2 covers 9 bases. This CDR3 comprises 15 residues. CDR1 is MDHEN and CDR2 is SYDVKM in the germline V gene. Trimming took 7 bases from V and 5 from J; bases not matched to a gene: 9. CDR3 loop: CASTAHAGGNNEQFF. DNA for the CDR3: TGTGCCAGCACCGCCCACGCGGGAGGGAACAATGAGCAGTTCTTC. Based on the CDR3 plus reference TRBV28 and TRBJ2-1, the full variable domain is DVKVTQSSRYLVKRTGEKVFLECVQDMDHENMFWYRQDPGLGLRLIYFSYDVKMKEKGDIPEGYSVSREKKERFSLILESASTNQTSMYLCASTAHAGGNNEQFFGPGTRLTVL.

V and J are TRBV7-2 and TRBJ2-3, with 12 bases identical to TRBD2. Per the germline V gene, CDR1 is SGHTA and CDR2 is FQGNSA. The CDR3 contains 16 residues. Trimming took 5 bases from V and 4 from J; bases not matched to a gene: 7. CDR3 loop: CASSPPLAGGSDTQYF. The CDR3 bases are TGTGCCAGCAGCCCCCCCCTAGCGGGAGGGTCAGATACGCAGTATTTT. The full variable domain, in which reference TRBV7-2 and TRBJ2-3 provide the parts outside the CDR3, is GAGVSQSPSNKVTEKGKDVELRCDPISGHTALYWYRQSLGQGLEFLIYFQGNSAPDKSGLPSDRFSAERTGGSVSTLTIQRTQQEDSAVYLCASSPPLAGGSDTQYFGPGTRLTVL.

The V and J genes are TRBV11-2 and TRBJ2-7; 11 bases are a match to TRBD2. Germline-derived CDR1 and CDR2 are SGHAT and FQNNGV. CDR3 size: 14 residues. J lost 5 bases, V lost 0 bases, and 0 bases had no gene match. CDR3 DNA sequence: TGTGCCAGCAGCTTAGAACTAGCGGGAGACGAGCAGTACTTC. Amino acids: CASSLELAGDEQYF.

J is TRBJ2-1 and V is TRBV11-2, with 14 bases identical to TRBD2. V lost 4 bases to trimming and J lost 2 bases; unmatched junction nucleotides: 7. Germline V gene lookup returns CDR1 SGHAT and CDR2 FQNNGV. The CDR3 totals 18 residues. This chain's CDR3 is CASSSIRLAGGAYNEQFF. The CDR3 nucleotides read TGTGCCAGCAGCTCAATTCGACTAGCGGGAGGGGCCTACAATGAGCAGTTCTTC.

J is TRBJ2-7 and V is TRBV28; D possibly uses TRBD1 or TRBD2 (5 bases each). CDR1 MDHEN and CDR2 SYDVKM come from the germline V gene. The CDR3 length is 13 residues. Trimming pared 4 bases from V and 0 bases from J, leaving 7 bases between. CDR3 coding DNA: TGTGCCAGCAGTTCGGGACCCTCCTACGAGCAGTACTTC. As protein: CASSSGPSYEQYF.

The chain carries TRBV28 and TRBJ1-3; no reliable D call. The CDR3 covers 15 residues. From germline, CDR1 is MDHEN and CDR2 SYDVKM. Trimming shortened V by 6 bases and J by 3 bases, and 15 bases separated the two germline ends. The CDR3 loop is CASSPVGHFGNTIYF. In nucleotides, the CDR3 is TGTGCCAGCAGCCCTGTTGGGCATTTTGGAAACACCATATATTTT. The whole variable domain, remainder taken from reference TRBV28 and TRBJ1-3, is DVKVTQSSRYLVKRTGEKVFLECVQDMDHENMFWYRQDPGLGLRLIYFSYDVKMKEKGDIPEGYSVSREKKERFSLILESASTNQTSMYLCASSPVGHFGNTIYFGEGSWLTVV.